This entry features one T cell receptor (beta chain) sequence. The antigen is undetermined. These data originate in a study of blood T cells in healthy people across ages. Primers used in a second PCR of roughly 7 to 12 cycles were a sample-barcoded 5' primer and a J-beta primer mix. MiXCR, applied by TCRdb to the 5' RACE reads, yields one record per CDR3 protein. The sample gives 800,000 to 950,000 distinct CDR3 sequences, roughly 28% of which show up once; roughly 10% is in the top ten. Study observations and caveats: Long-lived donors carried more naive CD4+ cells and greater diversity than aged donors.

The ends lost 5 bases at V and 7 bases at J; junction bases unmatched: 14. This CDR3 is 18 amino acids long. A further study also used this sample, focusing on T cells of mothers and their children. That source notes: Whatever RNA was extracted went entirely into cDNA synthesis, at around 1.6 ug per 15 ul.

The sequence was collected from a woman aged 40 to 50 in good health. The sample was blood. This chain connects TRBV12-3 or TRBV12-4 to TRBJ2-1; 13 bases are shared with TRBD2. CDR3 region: CASSPGLAGEAGGNEQFF. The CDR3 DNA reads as TGTGCCAGCAGTCCAGGACTAGCGGGGGAAGCAGGCGGGAATGAGCAGTTCTTC.